What follows are 10 T cell receptor beta chains derived from one specimen sequenced in a study of spatial heterogeneity in lung cancer. Study conclusions and caveats: Mutation counts in tumors were tracked by counts of expanded intratumoral alpha and beta TCRs.

Antigens of these TCRs are unknown. TCRdb re-analysed the 5' RACE reads in MiXCR, keeping a single row per CDR3 protein. Here the sample spans about 1,500 distinct CDR3 sequences, under 20% being singletons. Documented time point: sample taken at primary tumor resection. This specimen was lung tumor tissue, taken at surgery. These receptors originate from a male donor with early-stage non-small cell lung cancer.

This clonotype is labeled medium-sized. The V call is TRBV28, the J call TRBJ2-3; the D is unclear. V lost 1 base and J lost 4, with 3 bases in between. CDR3 length equals 12 residues. In germline, CDR1 is MDHEN, CDR2 SYDVKM. The CDR3 loop reads CASSLSADTQYF. CDR3 DNA: TGTGCCAGCAGTTTATCAGCAGATACGCAGTATTTT.

This clonotype is medium-sized by share. The chain employs TRBV25-1 and TRBJ1-5; no reliable D call. Germline assignment: CDR1 MGHDK and CDR2 SYGVNS. The CDR3 consists of 14 residues. Trimming left V 5 bases short and J 7 bases short, with 15 bases between. The CDR3 spells CASSTQSAGQPQHF. The CDR3, as DNA: TGTGCCAGCAGTACTCAATCGGCCGGACAGCCCCAGCATTTT.

DNA of the CDR3: TGTGCCAGCAGTGTCCAGACGCACACTGAAGCTTTCTTT. This gives the protein CASSVQTHTEAFF. The chain joins TRBV25-1 to TRBJ1-1, with D uncertain. The germline V and J ends were trimmed by 4 bases and 3 bases, with 9 bases remaining between them. CDR1 and CDR2 from the germline V gene are MGHDK and SYGVNS. This CDR3 region has 13 residues. The variable domain in full, with the rest retrieved from reference TRBV25-1 and TRBJ1-1, is EADIYQTPRYLVIGTGKKITLECSQTMGHDKMYWYQQDPGMELHLIHYSYGVNSTEKGDLSSESTVSRIRTEHFPLTLESARPSHTSQYLCASSVQTHTEAFFGQGTRLTVV.

V usage is TRBV11-2 and J usage is TRBJ2-1, with D hard to call. Germline V gives CDR1 SGHAT, CDR2 FQNNGV. V lost 5 bases and J 6 bases, leaving 17 bases between the germline ends. The CDR3 consists of 15 residues. DNA of the CDR3: TGTGCCAGCAGCCTTAATGGAGCCCGGATCAATGAGCAGTTCTTC. Translated: CASSLNGARINEQFF.

By sample fraction, this clonotype is medium-sized. This chain connects TRBV5-6 to TRBJ2-3, with 11 nucleotides matching TRBD1. The CDR3 contains 17 residues. V dropped 4 bases and J dropped 2; count of bases not matched to a gene: 9. Germline lookup yields CDR1 SGHDT and CDR2 YYEEEE. CDR3 protein: CASSGRLGQGATDTQYF. DNA for the CDR3: TGTGCCAGCAGCGGGAGACTCGGACAGGGGGCCACAGATACGCAGTATTTT. Looking up the rest from reference TRBV5-6 and TRBJ2-3 gives the full variable domain: DAGVTQSPTHLIKTRGQQVTLRCSPKSGHDTVSWYQQALGQGPQFIFQYYEEEERQRGNFPDRFSGHQFPNYSSELNVNALLLGDSALYLCASSGRLGQGATDTQYFGPGTRLTVL.

By share of the sample, this clonotype is medium-sized. The chain combines TRBV20-1 with TRBJ1-2; TRBD1 agrees at 8 bases. This CDR3 is 15 amino acids long. CDR1 and CDR2 (germline): DFQATT, SNEGSKA (reference sequence). The CDR3 DNA reads as TGCAGCTCTTTGGACAGGGAAGTTTCTCACTATGGCTACACCTTC. Translating gives CSSLDREVSHYGYTF.

The chain links TRBV10-3 to TRBJ2-5; 8 bases are a match to TRBD2. CDR3 length: 12 residues. Trimming cost V 5 bases and J 9 bases; bases outside gene matches: 5. In germline, CDR1 is ENHRY, CDR2 SYGVKD. The CDR3: CAISLAGGAQYF. For the CDR3, the DNA is TGTGCCATCAGTTTGGCCGGGGGGGCCCAGTACTTC.

The chain combines TRBV5-6 with TRBJ2-3; a weak D match, TRBD1 (6 bases). Per germline, CDR1 SGHDT and CDR2 YYEEEE. This CDR3 is built from 13 residues. V lost 7 bases and J lost 0, with 9 bases in between. The CDR3 sequence is CASRTASTDTQYF. The CDR3 DNA sequence: TGTGCCAGCCGGACAGCCAGCACAGATACGCAGTATTTT.

Sample share makes this clonotype medium-sized. The rearrangement uses TRBV21-1 and TRBJ2-3; the DNA was not used to check the table's D call, TRBD1. TRBV21-1 is a known pseudogene. The CDR3 extends over 17 amino acids. CDR3 nucleotide sequence: TGTGCCAGCAGCACCCGACAGGGCCCGGACGGAACAGATACGCAGTATTTT. It specifies CASSTRQGPDGTDTQYF.

J is TRBJ2-3 and V is TRBV20-1; D is perhaps TRBD1 (6 bases). There are 15 residues in the CDR3. Germline CDR1 and CDR2: DFQATT and SNEGSKA (reference sequence). CDR3 residues: CSPLGPLRGIDTQYF. Here the CDR3 DNA reads TGCAGCCCGTTGGGGCCTTTAAGGGGGATAGATACGCAGTATTTT.